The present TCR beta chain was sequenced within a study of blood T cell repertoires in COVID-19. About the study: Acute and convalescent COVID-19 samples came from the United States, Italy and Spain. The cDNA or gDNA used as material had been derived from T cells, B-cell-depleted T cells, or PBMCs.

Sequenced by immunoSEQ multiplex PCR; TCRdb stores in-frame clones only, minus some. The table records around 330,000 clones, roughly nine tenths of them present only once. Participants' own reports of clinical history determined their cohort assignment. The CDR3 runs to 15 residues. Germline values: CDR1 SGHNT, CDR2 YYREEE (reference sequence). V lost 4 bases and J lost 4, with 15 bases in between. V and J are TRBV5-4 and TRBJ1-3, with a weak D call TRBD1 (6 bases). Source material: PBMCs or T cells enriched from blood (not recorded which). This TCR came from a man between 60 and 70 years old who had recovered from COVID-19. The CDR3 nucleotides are TGTGCCAGCAGCGTTGGGTGGACAGCCGGAAACACCATATATTTT. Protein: CASSVGWTAGNTIYF.